This TCR beta chain was found in a study of cytomegalovirus exposure and HLA in healthy donors. Study results and caveats: The presence/absence work took it that sequencing depth was about the same across donors. Reported findings show TCR beta sequences accurately forecast HLA-A and HLA-B alleles in most subjects.

At sampling all donors were nominally healthy, likely with unrecorded immune exposures. The PCR had 60 Vbeta and 13 Jbeta primers. The authors' processing: Roughly 11 million shared chains were among the 60 million to 80 million unique TCR beta chains that a later analysis counted. Assay: immunoSEQ multiplex PCR; the TCRdb copy retains only in-frame clones and omits some. V, J and clone size derive from that table, while D and trimming were established from the DNA sequence. The ten most abundant clones cover about 1% of a sample with around 190,000 clones. Regarding this clone: Its specificity is unknown.

Trimming took 6 bases from V and 8 from J, leaving 16 bases between them. The CDR3 runs to 13 residues. Germline V lookup: CDR1 WNHNN, CDR2 SYGVQD (reference sequence). The sequenced sample was PBMCs. The chain uses TRBV10-1 and TRBJ1-2, with D tentatively TRBD1 (5 bases). This clonotype was sampled from a young woman in good health and CMV-seropositive. For the CDR3, the DNA is TGCGCCAGCAGCAAGACAGTCAATAGGGGCTACACCTTC. It encodes CASSKTVNRGYTF.